These 30 T cell receptor beta chains came from one sample sequenced in a study of blood T cell repertoires in COVID-19. Assay used: immunoSEQ multiplex PCR; TCRdb lists only in-frame clones, some missing. This sample has about 140,000 clones, with more than 65% found just once. Sample: peripheral blood. Every receptor here comes from a woman aged 60-75 years with acute or convalescent COVID-19.

J is TRBJ2-1 and V is TRBV6-2 or TRBV6-3; the match to TRBD2 covers 14 bases. Germline assignment: CDR1 MNHEY and CDR2 SVGEGT. The trim removed 6 bases at V and 6 bases at J, leaving 10 bases unmatched. This CDR3 is 17 amino acids long. CDR3: CASRPMGLAGAINEQFF. CDR3 sequence (DNA): TGTGCCAGCAGGCCTATGGGACTAGCGGGAGCCATCAATGAGCAGTTCTTC.

The CDR3 DNA follows: TGTGCCAGCAGTGTCAGGCGGGATAATTCACCCCTCCACTTT. Its protein is CASSVRRDNSPLHF. The rearrangement links TRBV2 to TRBJ1-6; no clear D. V was clipped by 4 bases and J by 5 bases, with 9 bases between them. Germline V gives CDR1 SNHLY, CDR2 FYNNEI. The CDR3 is 14 amino acids.

This chain joins TRBV6-5 and TRBJ1-2, with D unresolved. The CDR3 runs to 13 residues. Deletions cut 6 bases from V and 5 bases from J, with 13 bases between. CDR1 and CDR2 from the germline V gene are MNHEY and SVGAGI. CDR3: CASRWEGSYGYTF. DNA for the CDR3: TGTGCCAGCAGGTGGGAGGGCTCGTATGGCTACACCTTC.

V is TRBV7-7 and J is TRBJ2-2; 8 bases map to TRBD2. The germline V gene encodes CDR1 SSHAT and CDR2 FNYEAQ (reference sequence). V shed 5 bases and J 6 bases; nucleotides not matched to a gene: 11. This CDR3 region has 16 residues. The chain's CDR3 is CASSPGSGSRSGELFF. The CDR3 DNA reads as TGTGCCAGCAGCCCCGGCAGCGGGAGTAGGTCCGGGGAGCTGTTTTTT.

This clone showed up just a few times. This chain connects TRBV29-1 to TRBJ1-2; a weak D match, TRBD1 (5 bases). Trimming removed 0 bases at V and 11 bases at J, with 13 bases between. This CDR3 spans 12 amino acids. CDR1 and CDR2 (germline): SQVTM, ANQGSEA. Written as DNA, the CDR3 is TGCAGCGTTGAAGAGGTGGCAGGGCCTTACACCTTC. Translated, it gives CSVEEVAGPYTF.

This clone was seen a few times. The chain is built from TRBV24-1 and TRBJ2-1, with 7 bases fitting TRBD2. The CDR3 is made up of 16 amino acids. The junction had 4 bases not matched to a gene; V was cut back by 3 bases and J by 0 bases. Germline V gives CDR1 KGHDR, CDR2 SFDVKD. The CDR3 bases are TGTGCCACCAGTGATCCAGCGGGGAGCTCCTACAATGAGCAGTTCTTC. Its translation is CATSDPAGSSYNEQFF.

The rearrangement uses TRBV6-6 and TRBJ2-3; 12 bases map to TRBD2. V lost 5 bases, J lost 1 base, and 4 bases stayed unmatched. Germline CDR1 is MNHNY and CDR2 is SVGAGI (reference sequence). The CDR3 covers 16 residues. The CDR3 nucleotides are TGTGCCAGCAGTCCGACTAGCGGGAGCGGCACAGATACGCAGTATTTT. It specifies CASSPTSGSGTDTQYF.

This chain joins TRBV10-3 and TRBJ2-1; 12 bases are a match to TRBD2. The germline V gene has CDR1 ENHRY and CDR2 SYGVKD. Germline trimming cut 10 bases from V and 0 bases from J; bases unmatched to any gene: 7. This CDR3 comprises 16 residues. CDR3 in amino acids: CATGLAGSSSYNEQFF. The CDR3 DNA sequence: TGTGCCACGGGACTAGCGGGCTCTAGCTCCTACAATGAGCAGTTCTTC.

The chain employs TRBV6-6 and TRBJ1-1; D is uncertain. The CDR3 is made up of 13 amino acids. V lost 5 bases to trimming and J lost 5 bases, with 12 bases between them. The germline V gene has CDR1 MNHNY and CDR2 SVGAGI (reference sequence). CDR3 protein: CASSPGRGTEAFF. CDR3 in DNA: TGTGCCAGCAGTCCTGGGAGAGGGACTGAAGCTTTCTTT.

The J gene is TRBJ1-1, the V gene TRBV6-6, with D possibly being TRBD1 (6 bases). Germline loops: CDR1 MNHNY, CDR2 SVGAGI (reference sequence). Trimming stripped 5 bases from V and 0 bases from J, with 10 bases between. The CDR3 sequence is 14 residues long. CDR3 sequence reads: CASSRRTVNTEAFF. The DNA of the CDR3 is TGTGCCAGCAGTCGAAGGACAGTGAACACTGAAGCTTTCTTT.

The table lists this clone with a few counts. A read error may produce the germline difference seen at one junction end. The rearrangement uses TRBV28 and TRBJ1-6; tentative D call: TRBD1 (5 bases). Germline CDR1 MDHEN, CDR2 SYDVKM. The CDR3 runs 16 residues. The CDR3 nucleotides read TGTGCCAGCATGGGGGGGATCAGCTCCTATAACTCACCCCTCCACTTT. Protein sequence: CASMGGISSYNSPLHF. The full variable domain, rest sourced from reference TRBV28 and TRBJ1-6, is DVKVTQSSRYLVKRTGEKVFLECVQDMDHENMFWYRQDPGLGLRLIYFSYDVKMKEKGDIPEGYSVSREKKERFSLILESASTNQTSMYLCASMGGISSYNSPLHFGNGTRLTVT.

This clone was observed a handful of times. The genes are TRBV3-1 (or the pseudogene TRBV3-2) and TRBJ2-4, with D perhaps TRBD1 (6 bases). CDR1 is LGHDT, CDR2 YNNKEL, per germline (reference sequence). The CDR3 runs 15 residues. V was pared by 2 bases and J by 4 bases, with 12 bases between. The CDR3 loop reads CASSQLGTLKNIQYF. Written as DNA, the CDR3 is TGTGCCAGCAGCCAATTGGGGACACTTAAAAACATTCAGTACTTC.

The chain couples TRBV9 to TRBJ2-1; TRBD1 might be the D (6 bases). This CDR3 has 14 residues. V dropped 3 bases and J dropped 7 bases, with 14 bases sitting between them. Germline assignment: CDR1 SGDLS and CDR2 YYNGEE. The CDR3 DNA follows: TGTGCCAGCAGCGCCCTGGACAGAAGAAATGAGCAGTTCTTC. This codes for CASSALDRRNEQFF.

This clone was seen only a few times. The CDR3: CASSNRQGRNQPQHF. The CDR3 DNA is TGTGCCAGTAGTAATCGACAGGGGCGCAATCAGCCCCAGCATTTT. The rearrangement joins TRBV19 to TRBJ1-5, with 8 nucleotides matching TRBD1. Germline V lookup: CDR1 LNHDA, CDR2 SQIVND (reference sequence). The CDR3 length is 15 residues. The ends lost 4 bases at V and 2 bases at J; junction bases unmatched: 4.

This clone appeared a few times. The genes are TRBV23-1 and TRBJ2-7, with D tentatively TRBD1 (6 bases). TRBV23-1 is labeled an ORF, and its function is uncertain. With 6 bases removed from V and 5 bases from J, the gap between germline ends came to 8 bases. The CDR3 covers 11 residues. CDR3 amino acids: CASRNRDEQYF. The CDR3, as DNA: TGCGCCAGCAGAAACAGGGACGAGCAGTACTTC.

The chain couples TRBV10-3 to TRBJ1-1; D perhaps matches TRBD1 (6 bases). V shed 1 base and J shed 6 bases, with 18 bases lying between them. The CDR3 has 16 amino acids. Germline V gene sequence: CDR1 ENHRY, CDR2 SYGVKD. The CDR3 DNA reads TGTGCCATCAGTGAGTGGGGAGGGGGGGCCAGAGCTGAAGCTTTCTTT. The encoded protein is CAISEWGGGARAEAFF.

This chain joins TRBV18 and TRBJ1-6; D gene unclear. The CDR3 runs 17 residues. CDR1 is KGHSH and CDR2 is LQKENI in the germline V gene. V lost 4 bases and J 0 bases, leaving 13 bases between the germline ends. This chain's CDR3 is CASSRTRMFSYNSPLHF. The CDR3 DNA reads as TGTGCCAGCTCACGTACGAGGATGTTCTCCTATAATTCACCCCTCCACTTT.

The chain links TRBV12-3 or TRBV12-4 to TRBJ2-5; TRBD2 is a possible D gene (5 bases). Trimming removed 5 bases at V and 4 bases at J, with 5 bases between. The CDR3 contains 11 residues. In DNA form, the CDR3 reads TGTGCCAGCAGTGGACTAGAGACCCAGTACTTC. Amino acids: CASSGLETQYF.

The chain links TRBV5-1 to TRBJ1-1; 7 bases are shared with TRBD1. The CDR3 is made up of 15 amino acids. Trimming cost V 5 bases and J 4 bases; bases outside gene matches: 11. Germline V CDR1 and CDR2: SGHRS, YFSETQ. The CDR3 here is CASSPTGVEGTEAFF. Here the CDR3 DNA reads TGCGCCAGCAGTCCAACAGGGGTGGAGGGCACTGAAGCTTTCTTT.

The chain joins TRBV7-3 to TRBJ1-1; TRBD1 might be the D (5 bases). V gave up 1 base and J gave up 8 bases, with 17 bases separating them. This CDR3 has 15 amino acids. Germline lookup yields CDR1 SGHTA and CDR2 FQGTGA. The CDR3, as DNA: TGTGCCAGCAGCTTAAATGCGGCAGGGAAGGAGGAAGCTTTCTTT. Its translation: CASSLNAAGKEEAFF.

V gene TRBV5-1 combines with J gene TRBJ2-1; 8 bases line up with TRBD2. The CDR3 contains 15 residues. V was pared by 2 bases and J by 2 bases, with 3 bases of the junction left unmatched. CDR1 and CDR2 (germline): SGHRS, YFSETQ. This chain's CDR3 is CASSLGSGTYNEQFF. The CDR3 DNA reads as TGCGCCAGCAGCTTAGGTAGCGGGACCTACAATGAGCAGTTCTTC. The full variable domain, its missing parts supplied by reference TRBV5-1 and TRBJ2-1, is KAGVTQTPRYLIKTRGQQVTLSCSPISGHRSVSWYQQTPGQGLQFLFEYFSETQRNKGNFPGRFSGRQFSNSRSEMNVSTLELGDSALYLCASSLGSGTYNEQFFGPGTRLTVL.

This chain joins TRBV5-5 and TRBJ2-7, with D perhaps TRBD2 (5 bases). This CDR3 contains 16 residues. The germline CDR1 and CDR2 sequences are SGHKS and YYEKEE (reference sequence). The V and J ends lost 0 bases and 0 bases respectively, with 13 bases between them. CDR3 coding DNA: TGTGCCAGCAGCTTGGTCGGCGGGCTGAGCTCCTACGAGCAGTACTTC. Its protein is CASSLVGGLSSYEQYF.

This chain joins TRBV5-5 and TRBJ2-7, with 9 bases matching TRBD1. Germline V gene sequence: CDR1 SGHKS, CDR2 YYEKEE (reference sequence). There are 15 residues in the CDR3. With V trimmed by 0 bases and J by 7 bases, 8 bases remained unmatched. The CDR3 sequence: CASSLVGTGSLEQYF. The CDR3 DNA sequence: TGTGCCAGCAGCTTGGTAGGGACAGGGTCTTTGGAGCAGTACTTC.

This sequence joins TRBV9 and TRBJ1-1; tentatively, D is TRBD1 (6 bases). This CDR3 has 13 residues. CDR1 is SGDLS and CDR2 is YYNGEE in the germline V gene. The V and J ends lost 3 bases and 10 bases respectively, with 16 bases between them. CDR3 sequence reads: CASSAAAGTRAFF. The CDR3 coding sequence is TGTGCCAGCAGCGCAGCTGCCGGGACAAGAGCTTTCTTT.

This clone was counted a single time. The chain carries TRBV6-5 and TRBJ2-3; D is uncertain. The CDR3 runs to 12 residues. The germline gives CDR1 MNHEY, CDR2 SVGAGI. Deletions cut 3 bases from V and 9 bases from J, with 10 bases between. CDR3 in amino acids: CASSYGGGTQYF. CDR3 nucleotides: TGTGCCAGCAGTTATGGCGGCGGAACGCAGTATTTT.

The chain couples TRBV7-2 to TRBJ2-7; tentatively, D is TRBD2 (5 bases). In germline, CDR1 is SGHTA, CDR2 FQGNSA. This CDR3 spans 13 amino acids. With 5 bases removed from V and 4 bases from J, the gap between germline ends came to 12 bases. The CDR3 DNA follows: TGTGCCAGCAGCCGGATTAGAGGGTACGAGCAGTACTTC. The encoded protein is CASSRIRGYEQYF.

The CDR3 nucleotides are TGCGCCAGCCGTCCGTGGCACCTTTACAATGAGCAGTTCTTC. This encodes CASRPWHLYNEQFF. V gene TRBV4-1 combines with J gene TRBJ2-1, with unresolved D. In germline, CDR1 is MGHRA, CDR2 YSYEKL. The CDR3 covers 14 residues. V lost 8 bases, J lost 4 bases, and 15 bases lay in between.

The chain has TRBV4-2 and TRBJ2-2, with 8 bases matching TRBD2. J lost 5 bases, V lost 0 bases, and 14 bases had no gene match. CDR3 length: 19 residues. Germline V gene sequence: CDR1 LGHNA, CDR2 YNFKEQ. The CDR3 region has the DNA TGTGCCAGCAGCCAAGAGTCTCCTAGCGGGTGGGTTTTGACCGGGGAGCTGTTTTTT. This translates into CASSQESPSGWVLTGELFF.

The DNA of the CDR3 is TGTGCCAGCAGTTTAGCAGGGGGCGGGCACGAGCAGTACTTC. Translated, it gives CASSLAGGGHEQYF. The J gene is TRBJ2-7, the V gene TRBV28; TRBD1 matches at 8 bases. The CDR3 runs to 14 residues. The germline V gene has CDR1 MDHEN and CDR2 SYDVKM. Germline trimming cut 2 bases from V and 5 bases from J; bases unmatched to any gene: 5.

This clone was seen a single time. J is TRBJ1-4 and V is TRBV25-1; D possibly corresponds to TRBD1 (6 bases). The ends were cut back, 2 bases at V and 6 bases at J, with 16 bases in the middle. Germline V CDR1 and CDR2: MGHDK, SYGVNS. The CDR3 consists of 16 residues. CDR3 sequence: CASSERLTGRHEKLFF. Here the CDR3 DNA reads TGTGCCAGCAGTGAACGGCTGACAGGAAGGCATGAAAAACTGTTTTTT.